The present T cell receptor (beta chain) was sequenced within a study of cytomegalovirus exposure and HLA in healthy donors. About the research overall: Clustering assigned 70% to 90% of the approximately 390 genotyped donors to the Caucasian-associated ancestry cluster.

Study-wide points: Prediction of most subjects' HLA-A and HLA-B alleles by TCR beta sequences was reportedly accurate. The study recorded over 150 TCR beta chains that were cytomegalovirus-associated. Being indistinguishable, some V segments were excluded, TRBV6-2 and TRBV6-3 among them.

Primers included in the PCR were 60 Vbeta and 13 Jbeta primers. Produced via immunoSEQ multiplex PCR; TCRdb's table is partial and in-frame only. The repertoire consists of about 95,000 clones, with 75% to 85% occurring once and the leading ten covering roughly 5%. With V trimmed by 0 bases and J by 9 bases, 7 bases remained unmatched. CDR1 is MNHEY and CDR2 is SMNVEV in the germline V gene (reference sequence). The CDR3 is 15 amino acids. With regard to this clone: Its antigen remains unidentified.

V and J are TRBV27 and TRBJ1-2; TRBD1 aligns across 10 bases. This receptor was identified in a middle-aged woman in good health and CMV-seronegative. Specimen: PBMCs. DNA for the CDR3: TGTGCCAGCAGTTTATCCGGGACAGGGGTCTCTAGCTACACCTTC. Translating it yields CASSLSGTGVSSYTF.